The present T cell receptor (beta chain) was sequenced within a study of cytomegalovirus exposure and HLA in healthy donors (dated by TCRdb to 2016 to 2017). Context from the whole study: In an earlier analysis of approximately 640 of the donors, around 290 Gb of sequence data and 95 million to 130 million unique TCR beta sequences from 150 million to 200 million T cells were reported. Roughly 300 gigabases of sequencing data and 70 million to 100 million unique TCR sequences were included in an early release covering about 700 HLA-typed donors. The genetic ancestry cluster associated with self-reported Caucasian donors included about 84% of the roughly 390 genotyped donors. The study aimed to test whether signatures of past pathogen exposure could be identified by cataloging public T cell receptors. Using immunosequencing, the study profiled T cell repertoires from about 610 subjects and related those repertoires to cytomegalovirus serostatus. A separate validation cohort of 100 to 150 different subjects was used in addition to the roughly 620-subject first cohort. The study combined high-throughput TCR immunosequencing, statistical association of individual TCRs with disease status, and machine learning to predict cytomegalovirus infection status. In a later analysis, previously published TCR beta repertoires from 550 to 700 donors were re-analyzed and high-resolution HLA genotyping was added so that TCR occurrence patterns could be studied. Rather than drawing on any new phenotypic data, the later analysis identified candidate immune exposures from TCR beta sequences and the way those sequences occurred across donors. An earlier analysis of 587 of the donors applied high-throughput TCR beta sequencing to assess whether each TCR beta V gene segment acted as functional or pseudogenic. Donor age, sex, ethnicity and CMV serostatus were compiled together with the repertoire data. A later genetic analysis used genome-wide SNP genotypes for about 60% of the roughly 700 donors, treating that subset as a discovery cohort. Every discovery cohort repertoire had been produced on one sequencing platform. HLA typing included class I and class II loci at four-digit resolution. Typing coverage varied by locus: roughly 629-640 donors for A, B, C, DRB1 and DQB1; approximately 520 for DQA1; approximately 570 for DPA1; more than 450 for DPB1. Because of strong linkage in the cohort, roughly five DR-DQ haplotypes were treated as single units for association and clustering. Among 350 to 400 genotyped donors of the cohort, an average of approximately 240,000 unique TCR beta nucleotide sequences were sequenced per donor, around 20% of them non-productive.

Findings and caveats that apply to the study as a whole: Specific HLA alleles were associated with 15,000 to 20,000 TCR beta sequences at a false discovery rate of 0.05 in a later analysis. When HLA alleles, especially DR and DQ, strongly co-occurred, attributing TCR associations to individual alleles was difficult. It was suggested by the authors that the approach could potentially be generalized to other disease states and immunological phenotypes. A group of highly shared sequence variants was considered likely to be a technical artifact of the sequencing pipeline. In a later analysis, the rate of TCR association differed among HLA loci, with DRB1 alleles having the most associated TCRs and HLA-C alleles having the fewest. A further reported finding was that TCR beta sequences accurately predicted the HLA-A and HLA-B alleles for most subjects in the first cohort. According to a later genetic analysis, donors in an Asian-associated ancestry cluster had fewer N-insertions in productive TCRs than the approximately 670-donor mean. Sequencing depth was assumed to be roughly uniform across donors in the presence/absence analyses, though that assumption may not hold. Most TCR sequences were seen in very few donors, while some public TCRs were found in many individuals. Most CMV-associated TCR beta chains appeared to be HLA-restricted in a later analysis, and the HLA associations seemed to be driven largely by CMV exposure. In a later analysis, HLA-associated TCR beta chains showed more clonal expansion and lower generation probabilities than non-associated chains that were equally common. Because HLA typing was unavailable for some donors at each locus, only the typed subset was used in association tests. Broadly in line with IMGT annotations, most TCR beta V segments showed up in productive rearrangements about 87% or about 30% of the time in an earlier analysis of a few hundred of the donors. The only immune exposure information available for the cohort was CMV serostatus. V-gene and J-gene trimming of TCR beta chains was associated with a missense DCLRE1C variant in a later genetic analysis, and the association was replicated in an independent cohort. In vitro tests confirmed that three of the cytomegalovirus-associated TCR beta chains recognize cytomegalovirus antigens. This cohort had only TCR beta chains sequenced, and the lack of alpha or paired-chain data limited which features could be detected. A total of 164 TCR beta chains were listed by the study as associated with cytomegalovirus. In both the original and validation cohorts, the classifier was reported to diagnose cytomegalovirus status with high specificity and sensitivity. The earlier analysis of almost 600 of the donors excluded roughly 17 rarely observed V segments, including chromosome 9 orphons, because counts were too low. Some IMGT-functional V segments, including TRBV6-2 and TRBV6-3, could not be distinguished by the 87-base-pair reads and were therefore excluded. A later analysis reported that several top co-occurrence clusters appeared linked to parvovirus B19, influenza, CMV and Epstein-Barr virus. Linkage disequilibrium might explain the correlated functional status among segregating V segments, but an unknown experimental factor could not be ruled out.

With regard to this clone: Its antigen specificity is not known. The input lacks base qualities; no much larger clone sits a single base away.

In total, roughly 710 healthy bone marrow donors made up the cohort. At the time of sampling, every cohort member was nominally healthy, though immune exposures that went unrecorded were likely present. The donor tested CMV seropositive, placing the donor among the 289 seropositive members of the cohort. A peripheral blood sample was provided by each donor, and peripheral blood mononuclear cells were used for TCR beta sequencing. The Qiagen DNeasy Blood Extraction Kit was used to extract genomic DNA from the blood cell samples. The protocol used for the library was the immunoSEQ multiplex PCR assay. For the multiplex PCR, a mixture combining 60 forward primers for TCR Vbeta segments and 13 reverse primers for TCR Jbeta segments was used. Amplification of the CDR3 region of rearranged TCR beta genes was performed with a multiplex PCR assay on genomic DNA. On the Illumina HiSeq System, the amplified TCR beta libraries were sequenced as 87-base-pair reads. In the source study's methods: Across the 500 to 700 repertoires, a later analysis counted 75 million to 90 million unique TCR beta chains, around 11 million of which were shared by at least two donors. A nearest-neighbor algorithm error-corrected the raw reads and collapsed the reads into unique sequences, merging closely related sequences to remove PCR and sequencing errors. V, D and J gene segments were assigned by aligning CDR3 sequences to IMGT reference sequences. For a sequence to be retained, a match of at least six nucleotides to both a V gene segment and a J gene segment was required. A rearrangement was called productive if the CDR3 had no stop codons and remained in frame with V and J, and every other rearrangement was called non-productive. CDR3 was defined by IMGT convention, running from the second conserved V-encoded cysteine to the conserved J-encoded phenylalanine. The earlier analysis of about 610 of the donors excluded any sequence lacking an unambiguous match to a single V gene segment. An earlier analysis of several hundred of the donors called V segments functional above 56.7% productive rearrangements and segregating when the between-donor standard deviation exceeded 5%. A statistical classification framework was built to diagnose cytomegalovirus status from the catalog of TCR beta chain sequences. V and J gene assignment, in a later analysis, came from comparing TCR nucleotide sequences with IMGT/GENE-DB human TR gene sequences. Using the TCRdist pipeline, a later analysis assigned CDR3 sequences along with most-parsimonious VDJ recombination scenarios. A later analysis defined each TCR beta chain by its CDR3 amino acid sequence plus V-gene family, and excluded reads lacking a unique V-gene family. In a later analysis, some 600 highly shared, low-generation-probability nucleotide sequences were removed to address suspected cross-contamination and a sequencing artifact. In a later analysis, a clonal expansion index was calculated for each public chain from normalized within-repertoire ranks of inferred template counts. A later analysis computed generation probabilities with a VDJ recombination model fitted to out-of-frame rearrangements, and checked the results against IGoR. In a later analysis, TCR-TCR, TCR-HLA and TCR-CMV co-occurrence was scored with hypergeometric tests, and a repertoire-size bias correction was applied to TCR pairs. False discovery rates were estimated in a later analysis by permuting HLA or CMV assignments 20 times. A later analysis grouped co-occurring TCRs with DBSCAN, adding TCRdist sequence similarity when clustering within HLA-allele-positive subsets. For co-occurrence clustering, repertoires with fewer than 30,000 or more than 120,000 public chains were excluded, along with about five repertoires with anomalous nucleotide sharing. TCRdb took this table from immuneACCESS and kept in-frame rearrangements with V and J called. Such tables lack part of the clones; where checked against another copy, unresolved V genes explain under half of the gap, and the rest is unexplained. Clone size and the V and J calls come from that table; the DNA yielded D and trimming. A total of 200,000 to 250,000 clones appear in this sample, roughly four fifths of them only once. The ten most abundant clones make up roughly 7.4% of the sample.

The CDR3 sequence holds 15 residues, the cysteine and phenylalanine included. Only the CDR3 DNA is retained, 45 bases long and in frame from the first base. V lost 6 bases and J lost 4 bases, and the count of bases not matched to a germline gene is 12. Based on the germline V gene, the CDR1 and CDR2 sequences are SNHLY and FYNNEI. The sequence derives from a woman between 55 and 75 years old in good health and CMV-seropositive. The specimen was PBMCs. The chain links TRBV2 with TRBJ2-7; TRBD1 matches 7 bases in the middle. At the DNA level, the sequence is TGTGCCAGCAGCAACGACAGGGCCCGAGCATACGAGCAGTACTTC. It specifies CASSNDRARAYEQYF. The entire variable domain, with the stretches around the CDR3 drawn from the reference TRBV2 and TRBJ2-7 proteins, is EPEVTQTPSHQVTQMGQEVILRCVPISNHLYFYWYRQILGQKVEFLVSFYNNEISEKSEIFDDQFSVERPDGSNFTLKIRSTKLEDSAMYFCASSNDRARAYEQYFGPGTRLTVT.